This passage covers 9 T cell receptor beta chains from one sample sequenced in a study of cytomegalovirus exposure and HLA in healthy donors. Produced via immunoSEQ multiplex PCR; TCRdb's table is partial and in-frame only. The sample has 100,000 to 150,000 clones, 90% to 95% seen once. What was sequenced was PBMCs. The receptor set was obtained from a young woman in good health and CMV-seronegative.

This clone was seen only once. The chain combines TRBV7-6 with TRBJ1-3, with D tentatively TRBD1 (6 bases). Between the trimmed V and J ends, which lost 3 bases and 2 bases, there was a span of 8 bases. Germline V CDR1 and CDR2: SGHVS, FNYEAQ. CDR3 length equals 14 residues. CDR3 bases: TGTGCCAGCAGCTTGGGGGCCGCTGGAAACACCATATATTTT. This codes for CASSLGAAGNTIYF.

The rearrangement uses TRBV15 and TRBJ2-2; no firm D call. This CDR3 has 13 residues. Germline CDR1 is LNHNV and CDR2 is YYDKDF (reference sequence). Trimming pared 0 bases from V and 5 bases from J, leaving 4 bases between. Written as DNA, the CDR3 is TGTGCCACCAGCAGAGACGAGACCGGGGAGCTGTTTTTT. This codes for CATSRDETGELFF.

J is TRBJ2-5 and V is TRBV18; D not resolved. V lost 4 bases and J 0 bases, leaving 9 bases between the germline ends. CDR3 length equals 14 residues. Germline CDR1 is KGHSH and CDR2 is LQKENI. The CDR3 DNA follows: TGTGCCAGCTCACTCGAACTGTACCAAGAGACCCAGTACTTC. It codes for CASSLELYQETQYF.

The V call is TRBV27, the J call TRBJ2-1, with TRBD2 as a possible D gene (6 bases). V lost 10 bases, J lost 0 bases, and 25 bases lay in between. The CDR3 loop spans 18 amino acids. Germline CDR1 reads MNHEY; CDR2 reads SMNVEV (reference sequence). This CDR3 reads CATKDASGLPSSYNEQFF. Written as DNA, the CDR3 is TGTGCCACCAAAGACGCCTCGGGACTCCCGAGCTCCTACAATGAGCAGTTCTTC.

This chain joins TRBV27 and TRBJ2-7; 11 positions match TRBD2. Losses at the gene ends were 3 bases for V and 4 bases for J; bases not matched to a gene: 8. The CDR3 consists of 16 residues. Germline CDR1 reads MNHEY; CDR2 reads SMNVEV (reference sequence). The CDR3: CASSFRLPSGGYEQYF. CDR3 in DNA: TGTGCCAGCAGTTTTAGGCTTCCTAGCGGGGGGTACGAGCAGTACTTC.

A single count supports this clone. The V call is TRBV4-1, the J call TRBJ2-3; D possibly corresponds to TRBD2 (5 bases). Trimming cost V 3 bases and J 1 base, with 11 bases left between them. CDR3 size: 15 residues. From germline, CDR1 is MGHRA and CDR2 YSYEKL. The CDR3 DNA follows: TGCGCCAGCAGCCAGAGGGTCTGGGGCACAGATACGCAGTATTTT. This encodes CASSQRVWGTDTQYF.

This sequence joins TRBV11-2 and TRBJ1-1; D possibly corresponds to TRBD1 (5 bases). Germline V gene lookup returns CDR1 SGHAT and CDR2 FQNNGV. V lost 9 bases and J lost 8, with 16 bases in between. This CDR3 spans 12 amino acids. The CDR3 DNA follows: TGTGCCAGTCACTCAAGCAAGGGGGAAGCTTTCTTT. This encodes CASHSSKGEAFF. Looking up the rest from reference TRBV11-2 and TRBJ1-1 gives the full variable domain: EAGVAQSPRYKIIEKRQSVAFWCNPISGHATLYWYQQILGQGPKLLIQFQNNGVVDDSQLPKDRFSAERLKGVDSTLKIQPAKLEDSAVYLCASHSSKGEAFFGQGTRLTVV.

The V and J genes are TRBV6-5 and TRBJ1-3; D is unresolved. The CDR3 contains 15 residues. V lost 7 bases and J 0 bases, leaving 13 bases between the germline ends. CDR1 is MNHEY, CDR2 SVGAGI, per germline. CDR3 in amino acids: CASMVTVTSGNTIYF. The CDR3 nucleotides read TGTGCCAGCATGGTGACTGTGACCTCTGGAAACACCATATATTTT.

The V gene is TRBV5-1, the J gene TRBJ1-1; D is unresolved. The germline gives CDR1 SGHRS, CDR2 YFSETQ. Trimming removed 1 base from V and 4 bases from J, with 8 bases in between. The CDR3 runs to 13 residues. The CDR3 loop reads CASSLSGITEAFF. The CDR3 bases are TGCGCCAGCAGCTTGTCGGGGATCACTGAAGCTTTCTTT.